The next 26 T cell receptor beta chains were all read from a single sample in a study of T cell responses to AZD1222 COVID-19 vaccine. Sequencing used immunoSEQ multiplex PCR; TCRdb keeps in-frame clones, though not all of them. The table has some 100,000 clones, approximately 90% seen once; the top ten hold about 3.5%. This specimen consisted of peripheral blood, obtained on day 0 of AZD1222 vaccination. The receptors shown here come from an adult in good health.

The gene calls are TRBV7-9 and TRBJ1-1; D not certain. This CDR3 region has 14 residues. The germline V gene has CDR1 SEHNR and CDR2 FQNEAQ (reference sequence). V lost 3 bases and J 1 base, leaving 9 bases between the germline ends. CDR3 loop: CASSFGRRNTEAFF. The DNA for the CDR3 is TGTGCCAGCAGCTTCGGGCGGAGGAACACTGAAGCTTTCTTT.

The chain links TRBV10-2 to TRBJ1-3; 7 nucleotides line up with TRBD1. After removal of 5 bases from V and 5 bases from J, the junction contained 9 bases not matched to a gene. CDR1 and CDR2 (germline): WSHSY, SAAADI. There are 15 residues in the CDR3. The CDR3 loop reads CASSPPGTARNTIYF. In DNA form, the CDR3 reads TGCGCCAGCAGTCCCCCCGGGACAGCCCGAAACACCATATATTTT.

V gene TRBV24-1 combines with J gene TRBJ1-1; tentatively, D is TRBD1 (5 bases). Deletions cut 12 bases from V and 3 bases from J, with 13 bases between. CDR3 length: 12 residues. Germline-derived CDR1 and CDR2 are KGHDR and SFDVKD. Here the CDR3 DNA reads TGTGCCGTCGGGCGGGGGGACACTGAAGCTTTCTTT. This sequence encodes CAVGRGDTEAFF.

For the CDR3, the DNA is TGTGCCAGCAGCTCGGGAGGCGCGGCTAGTTTAACAGATACGCAGTATTTT. It yields the protein CASSSGGAASLTDTQYF. This chain joins TRBV5-4 and TRBJ2-3; 7 bases align to TRBD2. This CDR3 has 17 amino acids. The trim removed 3 bases at V and 3 bases at J, leaving 13 bases unmatched. CDR1 and CDR2 from the germline V gene are SGHNT and YYREEE (reference sequence).

The chain recombines TRBV12-3 or TRBV12-4 with TRBJ1-4, with unresolved D. This CDR3 has 13 amino acids. Trimming shortened V by 4 bases and J by 7 bases, and 10 bases separated the two germline ends. The CDR3 here is CASSYERGEKLFF. The DNA of the CDR3 is TGTGCCAGCAGTTATGAACGTGGTGAAAAACTGTTTTTT.

This clone has just a few counts. The rearrangement joins TRBV20-1 to TRBJ1-2; no clear D gene. CDR3 size: 10 residues. The ends were cut back, 3 bases at V and 8 bases at J, with 7 bases in the middle. Germline CDR1 and CDR2: DFQATT and SNEGSKA (reference sequence). This chain's CDR3 is CSASVWGYTF. The CDR3 nucleotides are TGCAGTGCTAGTGTCTGGGGCTACACCTTC.

The chain employs TRBV18 and TRBJ2-7; 7 positions agree with TRBD1. CDR3 length equals 16 residues. CDR1 is KGHSH, CDR2 LQKENI, per germline. V was pared by 5 bases and J by 2 bases, with 12 bases of the junction left unmatched. The CDR3: CASSSIGQAQAYEQYF. The CDR3, as DNA: TGTGCCAGCTCATCGATTGGACAGGCCCAAGCCTACGAGCAGTACTTC.

V usage is TRBV19 and J usage is TRBJ2-7, with D possibly being TRBD1 or TRBD2 (5 bases each). The germline gives CDR1 LNHDA, CDR2 SQIVND (reference sequence). V lost 4 bases and J 4 bases, leaving 11 bases between the germline ends. CDR3 length: 13 amino acids. The CDR3 DNA reads as TGTGCCAGTAGTACCAGGGACGGATACGAGCAGTACTTC. Its protein is CASSTRDGYEQYF.

This chain uses TRBV7-8 with TRBJ1-2; the D is unclear. Germline CDR1 is SGHVS and CDR2 is FQNEAQ. The CDR3 length is 15 residues. V was clipped by 8 bases and J by 5 bases, with 21 bases between them. The CDR3 sequence is CASGRTGGRLYGYTF. CDR3 in DNA: TGTGCCAGCGGGAGGACCGGAGGACGGCTGTATGGCTACACCTTC.

This clone was observed once. Other nucleotide sequences from this sample produce the same CDR3. The J gene is TRBJ1-5, the V gene TRBV6-2 or TRBV6-3; D is undetermined. In germline, CDR1 is MNHEY, CDR2 SVGEGT. The V end was cut by 0 bases, the J end by 6 bases, with 3 bases between. The CDR3 covers 12 residues. CDR3 residues: CASSYSGQPQHF. CDR3 bases: TGTGCCAGCAGTTACTCGGGTCAGCCCCAGCATTTT.

The chain joins TRBV6-5 to TRBJ1-2, with a possible D match to TRBD1 (5 bases). Trimming took off 2 bases at V and 8 bases at J, with 15 bases between the two ends. The CDR3 is made up of 14 amino acids. Germline-derived CDR1 and CDR2 are MNHEY and SVGAGI. The CDR3 sequence is CASSYGRALGGYTF. The CDR3 bases are TGTGCCAGCAGTTACGGCAGGGCCCTCGGCGGCTACACCTTC.

The V and J genes are TRBV7-2 and TRBJ1-4; no clear D. This CDR3 has 15 residues. The germline gives CDR1 SGHTA, CDR2 FQGNSA. Trimming took 5 bases from V and 0 from J, leaving 10 bases between them. The CDR3 sequence is CASSLQKTTNEKLFF. The CDR3 DNA is TGTGCCAGCAGCCTTCAGAAAACAACTAATGAAAAACTGTTTTTT.

This clone showed up just once. V gene TRBV9 combines with J gene TRBJ2-1, with no clear D. Germline V gene lookup returns CDR1 SGDLS and CDR2 YYNGEE. The CDR3 sequence is 15 residues long. The V gene lost 0 bases and the J gene lost 3 bases, with 10 bases spanning the gap. CDR3 nucleotides: TGTGCCAGCAGCGTAGCCCAGAACCTCTACAATGAGCAGTTCTTC. Translated: CASSVAQNLYNEQFF.

The gene calls are TRBV7-2 and TRBJ2-7, with D perhaps TRBD2 (6 bases). CDR3 length equals 13 residues. CDR1 is SGHTA and CDR2 is FQGNSA in the germline V gene. The V end was cut by 4 bases, the J end by 3 bases, with 10 bases between. The CDR3 DNA sequence: TGTGCCAGCAGCTGGGGACTGAACTACGAGCAGTACTTC. Protein: CASSWGLNYEQYF.

The chain carries TRBV29-1 and TRBJ1-4; 11 positions agree with TRBD1. V was pared by 7 bases and J by 7 bases, with 5 bases of the junction left unmatched. CDR1 is SQVTM, CDR2 ANQGSEA, per germline. The CDR3 totals 13 residues. This CDR3 reads CSGGTGGGEKLFF. The CDR3 DNA is TGCAGCGGTGGGACAGGGGGAGGTGAAAAACTGTTTTTT.

This chain uses TRBV21-1 with TRBJ2-2; the table's D call, TRBD1, was not checked against the DNA. TRBV21-1 is noted as a pseudogene. CDR3 size: 15 residues. CDR3 residues: CASSKVTGSAGELFF. In DNA form, the CDR3 reads TGTGCCAGCAGCAAAGTAACAGGGAGTGCCGGGGAGCTGTTTTTT.

The chain links TRBV19 to TRBJ2-3; 9 nucleotides match TRBD1. Trimming took 5 bases from V and 3 from J; bases not matched to a gene: 6. Germline V CDR1 and CDR2: LNHDA, SQIVND (reference sequence). The CDR3 consists of 15 residues. The CDR3 DNA reads TGTGCCAGTAGTCCGGACAGGGGAGGAACAGATACGCAGTATTTT. As protein: CASSPDRGGTDTQYF.

V and J are TRBV19 and TRBJ2-5, with TRBD1 matching 8 bases. This CDR3 is built from 16 residues. The germline gives CDR1 LNHDA, CDR2 SQIVND (reference sequence). V trimming: 6 bases; J trimming: 1 base; junction bases outside the gene matches: 10. This CDR3 reads CASRSQGATSQETQYF. The DNA of the CDR3 is TGTGCCAGTAGAAGTCAGGGGGCGACAAGCCAAGAGACCCAGTACTTC.

The gene calls are TRBV5-5 and TRBJ2-2, with 13 bases matching TRBD2. Looked up from germline, CDR1 is SGHKS and CDR2 is YYEKEE (reference sequence). This CDR3 has 16 residues. Losses at the gene ends were 2 bases for V and 4 bases for J; bases not matched to a gene: 2. In nucleotides, the CDR3 is TGTGCCAGCAGCTTCGGACTAGCGGGGGTCACCGGGGAGCTGTTTTTT. Protein: CASSFGLAGVTGELFF.

This chain connects TRBV4-2 to TRBJ1-4, with unresolved D. Germline CDR1 reads LGHNA; CDR2 reads YNFKEQ. The CDR3 is made up of 18 amino acids. With 1 base removed from V and 4 bases from J, the gap between germline ends came to 19 bases. The CDR3 region has the DNA TGTGCCAGCAGCCAAGTGGTCGGCTCGCAGGTTCTTAATGAAAAACTGTTTTTT. This translates into CASSQVVGSQVLNEKLFF.

The chain joins TRBV19 to TRBJ2-2; TRBD1 matches 9 bases. CDR3 size: 17 residues. Unmatched junction bases numbered 9, after V lost 3 bases and J lost 4 bases. The V gene's germline CDR1 is LNHDA and CDR2 SQIVND (reference sequence). The CDR3 DNA follows: TGTGCCAGTAGTATGTCCACAGGGGGCGCTGGCACCGGGGAGCTGTTTTTT. Amino acids: CASSMSTGGAGTGELFF.

This clone was seen a single time. The gene calls are TRBV19 and TRBJ1-4; D uncertain. Looked up from germline, CDR1 is LNHDA and CDR2 is SQIVND (reference sequence). V dropped 6 bases and J dropped 6 bases, with 17 bases sitting between them. The CDR3 runs 15 residues. The CDR3 bases are TGTGCCAGTAGCAGAGACGGGAGAAGGGATGAAAAACTGTTTTTT. It encodes CASSRDGRRDEKLFF.

The rearrangement joins TRBV6-5 to TRBJ1-5; a possible D gene is TRBD1 (5 bases). This CDR3 is 15 amino acids long. V was shortened by 4 bases and J by 15 bases, with 25 bases between the two germline ends. Germline values: CDR1 MNHEY, CDR2 SVGAGI. In nucleotides, the CDR3 is TGTGCCAGCAGTTCCTCCAGACAGCGAGGCGACGATGTGCATTTT. Translating gives CASSSSRQRGDDVHF.

The V gene is TRBV27, the J gene TRBJ2-3; no reliable D call. The CDR3 is made up of 13 amino acids. Looked up from germline, CDR1 is MNHEY and CDR2 is SMNVEV (reference sequence). Trimming pared 7 bases from V and 1 base from J, leaving 9 bases between. CDR3 sequence (DNA): TGTGCCAGCATCATACCGGGCACAGATACGCAGTATTTT. Residues: CASIIPGTDTQYF.

In its sample, this clone was seen a few times. V gene TRBV7-8 combines with J gene TRBJ1-3, with D possibly TRBD1 on 6 matching bases. The CDR3 extends over 14 amino acids. The V gene's germline CDR1 is SGHVS and CDR2 FQNEAQ. Trimming took 5 bases from V and 2 from J, leaving 10 bases between them. The CDR3 loop reads CASSRGQTGNTIYF. The DNA of the CDR3 is TGTGCCAGCAGCCGAGGACAGACTGGAAACACCATATATTTT.

This rearrangement joins TRBV6-2 or TRBV6-3 to TRBJ1-5; no firm D call. This CDR3 contains 14 residues. CDR1 is MNHEY, CDR2 SVGEGT, per germline. V lost 7 bases and J 7 bases, leaving 17 bases between the germline ends. The CDR3 spells CASTPGGPPQPQHF. CDR3 bases: TGTGCCAGCACCCCCGGAGGGCCCCCACAGCCCCAGCATTTT.